This entry concerns a single TCR beta chain. Its cognate antigen is unknown. Germline CDR1 reads MNHEY; CDR2 reads SMNVEV (reference sequence). Between the trimmed V and J ends, which lost 5 bases and 7 bases, there was a span of 24 bases. This CDR3 region has 17 residues. It was template switching that added a universal primer site, and there were unique molecular identifiers on the cDNA. TCRdb reprocessed the 5' RACE reads with MiXCR, giving one entry per CDR3 protein. The sample has more than 1.5 million distinct CDR3 sequences; less than 35% are singletons. The sample originates from a study of identical twins. Study conclusions and caveats: Out-of-frame beta chain sequences displayed weaker excess sharing between twins.

This TCR was recovered from a newborn girl in good health. The genes are TRBV27 and TRBJ2-1; a weak D match, TRBD2 (6 bases). The sequencing sample was made of cord blood. CDR3: CASSPLTSWGFRNEQFF. CDR3 DNA sequence: TGTGCCAGCAGTCCTTTAACTAGCTGGGGATTTAGGAATGAGCAGTTCTTC.